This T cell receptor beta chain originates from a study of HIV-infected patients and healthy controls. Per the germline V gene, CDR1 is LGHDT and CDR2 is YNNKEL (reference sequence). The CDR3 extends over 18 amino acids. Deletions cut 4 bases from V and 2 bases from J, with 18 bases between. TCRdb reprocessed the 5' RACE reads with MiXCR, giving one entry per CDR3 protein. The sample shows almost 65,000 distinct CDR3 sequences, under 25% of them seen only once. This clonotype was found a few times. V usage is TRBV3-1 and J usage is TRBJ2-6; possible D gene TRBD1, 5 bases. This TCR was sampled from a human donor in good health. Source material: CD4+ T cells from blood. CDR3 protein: CASSRQSGIGAGANVLTF. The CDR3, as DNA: TGTGCCAGCAGCCGGCAATCAGGGATTGGGGCTGGGGCCAACGTCCTGACTTTC. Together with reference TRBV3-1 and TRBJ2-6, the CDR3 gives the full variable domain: DTAVSQTPKYLVTQMGNDKSIKCEQNLGHDTMYWYKQDSKKFLKIMFSYNNKELIINETVPNRFSPKSPDKAHLNLHINSLELGDSAVYFCASSRQSGIGAGANVLTFGAGSRLTVL.